This TCR beta chain was found in a study of cytomegalovirus exposure and HLA in healthy donors. Study-wide results and caveats: Cytomegalovirus-associated TCR beta chains were listed, numbering roughly 150.

Comment on this clone: Its antigen is unidentified.

Germline CDR1 and CDR2: SGHVS and FNYEAQ. The CDR3 totals 18 residues. Trimming shortened V by 5 bases and J by 0 bases, and 21 bases separated the two germline ends. Clones were sequenced by immunoSEQ multiplex PCR, and TCRdb holds only the in-frame ones, with some missing. This repertoire shows 85,000 to 90,000 clones, approximately 96% found once; its top ten account for 0.78%. The clonotype originates from a man aged 18-30 years in good health and CMV-seronegative. V usage is TRBV7-6 and J usage is TRBJ2-3; the D is unclear. Source material: PBMCs. CDR3 sequence (DNA): TGTGCCAGCAGCCCAACGCGATGGAGCGCCGGAAGCACAGATACGCAGTATTTT. This encodes CASSPTRWSAGSTDTQYF. The entire variable domain, with the rest obtained from reference TRBV7-6 and TRBJ2-3, is as follows: GAGVSQSPRYKVTKRGQDVALRCDPISGHVSLYWYRQALGQGPEFLTYFNYEAQQDKSGLPNDRFSAERPEGSISTLTIQRTEQRDSAMYRCASSPTRWSAGSTDTQYFGPGTRLTVL.